This T cell receptor beta chain was retrieved from a study of cytomegalovirus exposure and HLA in healthy donors. Study-wide results and caveats: It was found in a later analysis that first-cohort TCR clusters tended to co-occur in the 90 to 150 validation repertoires.

The donors formed part of the roughly 120-subject validation cohort, distinct from the 666-subject first cohort. The repertoire was sequenced with immunoSEQ multiplex PCR; TCRdb's copy has only in-frame clones and lacks some. The sample has fewer than 75,000 clones, 95% seen once. The CDR3 sequence is 16 residues long. Germline CDR1 is PRHDT and CDR2 is FYEKMQ (reference sequence). V gave up 4 bases and J gave up 0 bases; unmatched junction bases: 8. A note on this clone: The antigen is unknown.

The sequenced sample consisted of PBMCs. V gene TRBV13 combines with J gene TRBJ1-2; 7 bases fit TRBD1. The clonotype originates from a young man in good health and CMV-seronegative. In DNA, the CDR3 is TGTGCCAGCAGCTCCCTTGGGGACAGACCTAACTATGGCTACACCTTC. Translated: CASSSLGDRPNYGYTF.